These 13 T cell receptor beta chains share one sample of origin, sequenced in a study of blood T cell repertoires in COVID-19. Profiling relied on immunoSEQ multiplex PCR, and the TCRdb table lists in-frame clones only, not all of them. The sample includes about 370,000 clones, 89% of them seen just once. Sample: peripheral blood. The receptor source for this set is a woman in her 30s with COVID-19, enrolled during active disease.

In nucleotides, the CDR3 is TGTGCCTGGAGTGGACAGGGTATGGGCTACACCTTC. Translation: CAWSGQGMGYTF. The chain links TRBV30 to TRBJ1-2, with 7 bases matching TRBD1. V was pared by 1 base and J by 8 bases, with 4 bases of the junction left unmatched. CDR3 length: 12 residues. Germline-derived CDR1 and CDR2 are GTSNPN and SVGIG (reference sequence).

This clone was seen only once. V is TRBV6-2 or TRBV6-3 and J is TRBJ2-1, with 7 bases that match TRBD2. CDR3 length: 16 amino acids. The germline CDR1 and CDR2 sequences are MNHEY and SVGEGT. V dropped 0 bases and J dropped 6; count of bases not matched to a gene: 8. CDR3: CASSYSPSGIGNEQFF. The CDR3 DNA reads as TGTGCCAGCAGTTACTCGCCTAGCGGCATCGGCAATGAGCAGTTCTTC.

This CDR3 reads CASSPRTSGSGTDTQYF. Written as DNA, the CDR3 is TGTGCCAGCAGCCCCAGGACTAGCGGGAGTGGCACAGATACGCAGTATTTT. This rearrangement joins TRBV7-9 to TRBJ2-3, with 13 positions matching TRBD2. Germline V lookup: CDR1 SEHNR, CDR2 FQNEAQ (reference sequence). The CDR3 consists of 17 residues. V dropped 5 bases and J dropped 1; count of bases not matched to a gene: 6.

This chain connects TRBV5-6 to TRBJ2-4; D is undetermined. The CDR3 consists of 13 residues. V dropped 3 bases and J dropped 0 bases, with 4 bases sitting between them. Germline assignment: CDR1 SGHDT and CDR2 YYEEEE. CDR3 bases: TGTGCCAGCAGCTCACTAGCCAAAAACATTCAGTACTTC. As protein: CASSSLAKNIQYF.

The chain recombines TRBV4-2 with TRBJ2-2, with D tentatively TRBD2 (6 bases). V was shortened by 0 bases and J by 5 bases, with 7 bases between the two germline ends. This CDR3 comprises 14 residues. The germline CDR1 and CDR2 sequences are LGHNA and YNFKEQ. CDR3 nucleotide sequence: TGTGCCAGCAGCCAAGATGGGGGGACCGGGGAGCTGTTTTTT. It encodes CASSQDGGTGELFF.

CDR3 bases: TGTGCCAGTAGTATGTCCCTGACTAGCGGGATCAGCACAGATACGCAGTATTTT. It translates to CASSMSLTSGISTDTQYF. The V call is TRBV19, the J call TRBJ2-3; 11 bases map to TRBD2. CDR3 size: 18 residues. J was trimmed by 0 bases and V by 3 bases; bases with no gene match: 8. Germline values: CDR1 LNHDA, CDR2 SQIVND (reference sequence).

The V and J genes are TRBV4-3 and TRBJ1-6; D not resolved. In germline, CDR1 is LGHNA, CDR2 YSLEER. The CDR3 runs to 18 residues. Deletions cut 4 bases from V and 5 bases from J, with 21 bases between. The DNA for the CDR3 is TGCGCCAGCAGCCCAACCCCACACGGCGGCTATGATAATTCACCCCTCCACTTT. Translating it yields CASSPTPHGGYDNSPLHF.

This chain's CDR3 is CASTWRRGYNEQFF. CDR3 DNA: TGTGCCAGCACCTGGCGGCGGGGCTACAATGAGCAGTTCTTC. The rearrangement links TRBV5-6 to TRBJ2-1; D possibly corresponds to TRBD2 (6 bases). The CDR3 spans 14 residues. The germline V and J ends were trimmed by 6 bases and 3 bases, with 13 bases remaining between them. The germline V gene has CDR1 SGHDT and CDR2 YYEEEE.

V and J are TRBV27 and TRBJ2-3, with a possible D match to TRBD1 (6 bases). Deletions cut 3 bases from V and 2 bases from J, with 12 bases between. Looked up from germline, CDR1 is MNHEY and CDR2 is SMNVEV (reference sequence). There are 15 residues in the CDR3. The CDR3 nucleotides read TGTGCCAGCAGTTTGGGGGCGCCAGACACAGATACGCAGTATTTT. This encodes CASSLGAPDTDTQYF.

The CDR3 sequence is CASSLRAPEAFF. The CDR3 nucleotides are TGTGCCAGCAGCCTAAGAGCCCCTGAAGCTTTCTTT. V and J are TRBV6-6 and TRBJ1-1; D not certain. CDR3 size: 12 residues. CDR1 is MNHNY and CDR2 is SVGAGI in the germline V gene (reference sequence). The ends were cut back, 6 bases at V and 6 bases at J, with 11 bases in the middle.

J is TRBJ2-3 and V is TRBV5-1; the D is unclear. The CDR3 spans 14 residues. Germline-derived CDR1 and CDR2 are SGHRS and YFSETQ. V gave up 0 bases and J gave up 3 bases, with 8 bases separating them. The CDR3 spells CASSLGGQTDTQYF. In DNA form, the CDR3 reads TGCGCCAGCAGCTTGGGAGGCCAGACAGATACGCAGTATTTT.

The rearrangement uses TRBV11-3 and TRBJ1-1; unclear D gene. V lost 10 bases, J lost 1 base, and 13 bases lay in between. The CDR3 has 13 residues. Germline V gene lookup returns CDR1 SGHNT and CDR2 YENEEA. In DNA form, the CDR3 reads TGTGCCACAGAGAGGATTCGGAACACTGAAGCTTTCTTT. Its protein product is CATERIRNTEAFF.

The CDR3 spells CASSPEGQGSHNEQFF. CDR3 sequence (DNA): TGTGCCAGCAGCCCGGAGGGACAGGGGTCGCACAATGAGCAGTTCTTC. This rearrangement joins TRBV7-9 to TRBJ2-1; 10 nucleotides agree with TRBD1. Germline CDR1 is SEHNR and CDR2 is FQNEAQ (reference sequence). The trim removed 5 bases at V and 5 bases at J, leaving 9 bases unmatched. CDR3 length: 16 residues.